The 31 T cell receptor beta chains presented below share a single source sample, sequenced in a study of blood T cells in healthy people across ages. With a J-beta primer mix and a sample-barcoded 5' primer, a second PCR ran about 7 to 11 cycles. A single record per CDR3 protein comes from TCRdb applying MiXCR to the 5' RACE reads. The sample contains about a million distinct CDR3 sequences, roughly 51% of which appear only once. The sample taken for sequencing was blood. These receptors were taken from an older woman in good health.

V gene TRBV28 combines with J gene TRBJ1-5; perhaps TRBD1 as D (6 bases). Between the trimmed V and J ends, which lost 5 bases and 6 bases, there was a span of 20 bases. Germline V gives CDR1 MDHEN, CDR2 SYDVKM. CDR3 length: 16 amino acids. The CDR3 spells CASSPSQGRVSQPQHF. CDR3 nucleotides: TGTGCCAGCAGTCCATCCCAGGGGCGAGTTAGTCAGCCCCAGCATTTT. Complete variable domain (other parts from reference TRBV28 and TRBJ1-5): DVKVTQSSRYLVKRTGEKVFLECVQDMDHENMFWYRQDPGLGLRLIYFSYDVKMKEKGDIPEGYSVSREKKERFSLILESASTNQTSMYLCASSPSQGRVSQPQHFGDGTRLSIL.

In this sample, this clonotype turned up a few times. The J gene is TRBJ1-2, the V gene TRBV4-2; D remains ambiguous. The germline V gene encodes CDR1 LGHNA and CDR2 YNFKEQ. CDR3 length: 15 amino acids. V was pared by 4 bases and J by 4 bases, with 16 bases between. The CDR3 loop reads CASSPDEGKFYGYTF. The CDR3 nucleotides read TGTGCCAGCAGCCCAGACGAGGGAAAATTCTATGGCTACACCTTC.

The chain couples TRBV7-2 to TRBJ2-1; maybe TRBD2 (6 bases). V was clipped by 5 bases and J by 4 bases, with 18 bases between them. Germline assignment: CDR1 SGHTA and CDR2 FQGNSA. This CDR3 comprises 16 residues. CDR3 in DNA: TGTGCCAGCAGCCCAGTGGGGGGAGCCTTTTACAATGAGCAGTTCTTC. It codes for CASSPVGGAFYNEQFF.

This sequence joins TRBV9 and TRBJ2-7; D gene uncertain. The CDR3 covers 14 residues. V was pared by 1 base and J by 2 bases, with 10 bases between. Germline loops: CDR1 SGDLS, CDR2 YYNGEE. CDR3 in DNA: TGTGCCAGCAGCGTATACGACGTGGCCTACGAGCAGTACTTC. Encoded protein: CASSVYDVAYEQYF.

The chain joins TRBV25-1 to TRBJ2-7, with D possibly matching TRBD1 (5 bases). The J call is in doubt because the DNA end fits TRBJ2-5 better. CDR3 length: 14 amino acids. The germline gives CDR1 MGHDK, CDR2 SYGVNS. CDR3 amino acids: CASSESQGWATQYF. The CDR3 DNA is TGTGCCAGCAGTGAATCCCAGGGCTGGGCGACCCAGTACTTC.

The V call is TRBV28, the J call TRBJ2-2; maybe TRBD2 (5 bases). Germline CDR1 is MDHEN and CDR2 is SYDVKM. Deletions cut 6 bases from V and 7 bases from J, with 15 bases between. CDR3 length: 14 amino acids. CDR3 loop: CASSRGIGFGELFF. Written as DNA, the CDR3 is TGTGCCAGCAGCCGGGGAATCGGTTTCGGGGAGCTGTTTTTT.

This clonotype was recorded a few times. The chain couples TRBV11-2 to TRBJ2-3; D possibly corresponds to TRBD1 (5 bases). The CDR3 covers 17 residues. Germline V lookup: CDR1 SGHAT, CDR2 FQNNGV. V dropped 1 base and J dropped 2 bases, with 16 bases sitting between them. The CDR3 sequence is CASSLVPRWGPTDTQYF. CDR3 DNA: TGTGCCAGCAGCTTAGTTCCGCGATGGGGCCCCACAGATACGCAGTATTTT. Drawing the rest from reference TRBV11-2 and TRBJ2-3, the complete variable domain is EAGVAQSPRYKIIEKRQSVAFWCNPISGHATLYWYQQILGQGPKLLIQFQNNGVVDDSQLPKDRFSAERLKGVDSTLKIQPAKLEDSAVYLCASSLVPRWGPTDTQYFGPGTRLTVL.

V is TRBV20-1 and J is TRBJ2-5, with TRBD2 matching over 10 bases. This CDR3 comprises 18 residues. Trimming at V came to 6 bases and at J to 2 bases, leaving 18 bases not matched to a gene. Germline V lookup: CDR1 DFQATT, CDR2 SNEGSKA (reference sequence). CDR3 region: CSANPLVPSGSRQETQYF. CDR3 DNA sequence: TGCAGTGCCAACCCGTTGGTCCCTAGCGGGAGCCGACAAGAGACCCAGTACTTC.

Details on this clonotype: A junction end diverges from the germline sequence, so it may reflect a read error. V is TRBV4-2 and J is TRBJ2-3; maybe TRBD1 (6 bases). The CDR3 has 13 amino acids. Germline V gene data show CDR1 as LGHNA and CDR2 as YNFKEQ. The CDR3 here is CAGSQNRVDTQYF. CDR3 bases: TGTGCCGGCAGCCAAAACAGGGTCGATACGCAGTATTTT.

The chain recombines TRBV11-2 with TRBJ2-5, with TRBD2 matching 10 bases. The DNA end is more similar to TRBJ2-7, so the J call may be wrong. The CDR3 contains 15 residues. Germline-derived CDR1 and CDR2 are SGHAT and FQNNGV. The CDR3 loop reads CASSPTGTSAYEQYF. CDR3 sequence (DNA): TGTGCCAGCAGCCCAACCGGGACTAGCGCCTACGAGCAGTACTTC.

This sequence joins TRBV14 and TRBJ1-2; D call uncertain. The CDR3 sequence is 16 residues long. CDR1 and CDR2 (germline): SGHDN, FVKESK. V was clipped by 0 bases and J by 4 bases, with 15 bases between them. CDR3: CASSQEKAGRTYGYTF. Here the CDR3 DNA reads TGTGCCAGCAGCCAAGAGAAGGCAGGCCGAACCTATGGCTACACCTTC.

The chain recombines TRBV5-6 with TRBJ1-1; no clear D. The CDR3 consists of 14 residues. Germline CDR1 is SGHDT and CDR2 is YYEEEE. V gave up 3 bases and J gave up 1 base, with 10 bases separating them. CDR3 in amino acids: CASSSVRGNTEAFF. The DNA of the CDR3 is TGTGCCAGCAGCTCCGTAAGAGGGAACACTGAAGCTTTCTTT.

This chain links TRBV4-1 with TRBJ2-1; 7 bases map to TRBD2. Losses at the gene ends were 4 bases for V and 0 bases for J; bases not matched to a gene: 6. The CDR3 has 16 amino acids. Germline V gene lookup returns CDR1 MGHRA and CDR2 YSYEKL. CDR3 DNA sequence: TGCGCCAGCAGCCTAGCGGGCATAATCTCCTACAATGAGCAGTTCTTC. Amino acid sequence: CASSLAGIISYNEQFF.

This clonotype has a handful of counts. The chain recombines TRBV20-1 with TRBJ2-5, with 10 bases identical to TRBD2. Germline CDR1 and CDR2: DFQATT and SNEGSKA (reference sequence). This CDR3 spans 17 amino acids. Trimming removed 0 bases from V and 4 bases from J; junction bases left unmatched: 11. Here the CDR3 reads CSARDLRSSGSIETQYF. The DNA of the CDR3 is TGCAGTGCTAGAGATCTTCGGTCTAGCGGGAGTATAGAGACCCAGTACTTC.

J is TRBJ2-1 and V is TRBV20-1, with 8 bases identical to TRBD2. Germline CDR1 DFQATT, CDR2 SNEGSKA (reference sequence). This CDR3 has 16 residues. J gave up 4 bases and V 2 bases, and 10 bases lay outside the gene matches. Here the CDR3 reads CSARSSGGRLYNEQFF. DNA of the CDR3: TGCAGTGCTAGATCTTCCGGCGGGAGGTTGTACAATGAGCAGTTCTTC.

This clonotype has only one observation. This chain connects TRBV10-1 to TRBJ2-1; TRBD2 agrees at 8 bases. Germline CDR1 WNHNN, CDR2 SYGVQD (reference sequence). V shed 0 bases and J 3 bases; nucleotides not matched to a gene: 1. The length of the CDR3 is 15 residues. For the CDR3, the DNA is TGCGCCAGCAGTGAGTCGGGACTAGACTACAATGAGCAGTTCTTC. It translates to CASSESGLDYNEQFF.

This chain joins TRBV14 and TRBJ1-1; a weak D match, TRBD1 (5 bases). This CDR3 comprises 16 residues. Germline V gene lookup returns CDR1 SGHDN and CDR2 FVKESK. Trimming removed 4 bases from V and 4 bases from J, with 19 bases in between. The CDR3 DNA reads as TGTGCCAGCAGCCCCCTGTCGGGACCCCGGGTCACTGAAGCTTTCTTT. This translates into CASSPLSGPRVTEAFF.

The chain is built from TRBV25-1 and TRBJ1-4; D possibly corresponds to TRBD1 (6 bases). V was trimmed by 2 bases and J by 6 bases, leaving 13 bases between them. This CDR3 comprises 15 residues. Germline values: CDR1 MGHDK, CDR2 SYGVNS. CDR3 in DNA: TGTGCCAGCAGTGAAGGGGAGACAGGTGATGAAAAACTGTTTTTT. Protein sequence: CASSEGETGDEKLFF.

A note on this clonotype: At one boundary the junction diverges from the germline segment, which might be a read error. The rearrangement joins TRBV6-1 to TRBJ1-5, with unresolved D. There are 13 residues in the CDR3. Germline V gives CDR1 MNHNS, CDR2 SASEGT. CDR3 residues: CASSPGWDQPQHF. The CDR3 bases are TGCGCCAGCAGCCCTGGATGGGATCAGCCCCAGCATTTT.

There are a few counts of this clonotype. The V gene is TRBV6-2 or TRBV6-3, the J gene TRBJ2-1, with 8 bases fitting TRBD1. Germline CDR1 reads MNHEY; CDR2 reads SVGEGT. J lost 0 bases, V lost 6 bases, and 4 bases had no gene match. This CDR3 contains 15 residues. The CDR3 bases are TGTGCCAGCAGGCCAGGGGGCCCCTCCTACAATGAGCAGTTCTTC. This encodes CASRPGGPSYNEQFF.

V gene TRBV12-1 combines with J gene TRBJ2-6; the listed D gene, TRBD2, was not tested against the DNA. TRBV12-1 has pseudogene status. The length of the CDR3 is 17 residues. The CDR3 is CASSFHRAPSGANVLTF. In DNA form, the CDR3 reads TGTGCCAGCAGCTTTCACAGGGCCCCCTCTGGGGCCAACGTCCTGACTTTC.

This chain connects TRBV5-4 to TRBJ2-7; the match to TRBD2 covers 10 bases. Germline CDR1 SGHNT, CDR2 YYREEE (reference sequence). J gave up 2 bases and V 0 bases, and 8 bases lay outside the gene matches. The CDR3 loop spans 17 amino acids. The CDR3 reads CASSLVASGRRPYEQYF. The CDR3 DNA follows: TGTGCCAGCAGCTTGGTGGCTAGCGGGAGACGTCCCTACGAGCAGTACTTC.

This chain connects TRBV9 to TRBJ2-5; 11 nucleotides line up with TRBD2. Matching the DNA end better, TRBJ2-7 makes the J call doubtful. CDR1 SGDLS and CDR2 YYNGEE come from the germline V gene. The CDR3 runs 16 residues. CDR3 protein: CASSVTIAGGIDEQYF. The CDR3 coding sequence is TGTGCCAGCAGCGTAACAATAGCGGGAGGGATCGACGAGCAGTACTTC.

This clonotype was observed a few times. This chain uses TRBV7-2 with TRBJ2-3, with 9 positions matching TRBD2. The CDR3 has 19 residues. V dropped 3 bases and J dropped 3; count of bases not matched to a gene: 16. Germline lookup yields CDR1 SGHTA and CDR2 FQGNSA. This CDR3 reads CASSLDRAASGTYTDTQYF. As DNA, the CDR3 is TGTGCCAGCAGCTTGGATCGCGCGGCTAGCGGGACCTATACAGATACGCAGTATTTT. The entire variable domain, with the rest obtained from reference TRBV7-2 and TRBJ2-3, is as follows: GAGVSQSPSNKVTEKGKDVELRCDPISGHTALYWYRQSLGQGLEFLIYFQGNSAPDKSGLPSDRFSAERTGGSVSTLTIQRTQQEDSAVYLCASSLDRAASGTYTDTQYFGPGTRLTVL.

V and J are TRBV7-2 and TRBJ2-7, with 10 bases lining up with TRBD2. J lost 3 bases, V lost 5 bases, and 7 bases had no gene match. CDR1 and CDR2 from the germline V gene are SGHTA and FQGNSA. CDR3 size: 15 residues. The DNA of the CDR3 is TGTGCCAGCAGCCAACAGCGGGAGGGTAGCTACGAGCAGTACTTC. It encodes CASSQQREGSYEQYF.

CDR3 in amino acids: CASSLVDTSGRAKFF. CDR3 DNA sequence: TGTGCCAGCAGCTTAGTGGATACTAGCGGGAGGGCCAAGTTCTTC. The chain uses TRBV7-2 and TRBJ2-1; 13 nucleotides match TRBD2. After removal of 1 base from V and 14 bases from J, the junction contained 8 bases not matched to a gene. Per germline, CDR1 SGHTA and CDR2 FQGNSA. CDR3 length equals 15 residues.

The chain recombines TRBV4-1 with TRBJ2-3, with D hard to call. The CDR3 runs to 15 residues. Per germline, CDR1 MGHRA and CDR2 YSYEKL. Trimming cost V 1 base and J 1 base, with 9 bases left between them. CDR3 DNA: TGCGCCAGCAGCCAAGTTTCTACCGGCACAGATACGCAGTATTTT. It is translated as CASSQVSTGTDTQYF.

This rearrangement joins TRBV3-1 to TRBJ1-4; D perhaps matches TRBD1 (5 bases). CDR1 and CDR2 (germline): LGHDT, YNNKEL (reference sequence). V lost 3 bases to trimming and J lost 8 bases, with 13 bases between them. The CDR3 sequence is 14 residues long. This CDR3 is CASSHGSGLEKLFF. The CDR3 nucleotides read TGTGCCAGCAGCCACGGGTCAGGGTTAGAAAAACTGTTTTTT.

The V and J genes are TRBV4-1 and TRBJ2-3; 7 bases agree with TRBD1. This CDR3 region has 17 residues. Germline-derived CDR1 and CDR2 are MGHRA and YSYEKL. V lost 0 bases, J lost 1 base, and 7 bases stayed unmatched. CDR3 protein: CASSQEWGQFGTDTQYF. CDR3 DNA: TGCGCCAGCAGCCAAGAATGGGGACAGTTTGGCACAGATACGCAGTATTTT.

The chain employs TRBV7-3 and TRBJ1-3; D perhaps matches TRBD1 (6 bases). The V and J ends lost 5 bases and 3 bases respectively, with 8 bases between them. CDR1 is SGHTA and CDR2 is FQGTGA in the germline V gene. This CDR3 has 13 amino acids. The CDR3 is CASSTTGGNTIYF. Here the CDR3 DNA reads TGTGCCAGCAGCACGACAGGTGGAAACACCATATATTTT. Based on the CDR3 plus reference TRBV7-3 and TRBJ1-3, the full variable domain is GAGVSQTPSNKVTEKGKYVELRCDPISGHTALYWYRQSLGQGPEFLIYFQGTGAADDSGLPNDRFFAVRPEGSVSTLKIQRTERGDSAVYLCASSTTGGNTIYFGEGSWLTVV.

In regard to this clonotype: This may arise from a read error, as a much more abundant clone is one base away. The rearrangement links TRBV15 to TRBJ2-3, with D tentatively TRBD2 (7 bases). The CDR3 has 17 amino acids. Germline CDR1 reads LNHNV; CDR2 reads YYDKDF (reference sequence). Trimming removed 0 bases from V and 1 base from J, with 14 bases in between. This CDR3 is CATSRDGGGQRTDTQYF. In DNA, the CDR3 is TGTGCCACCAGCAGAGATGGGGGGGGGCAGCGCACAGATACGCAGTATTTT. Supplemented by reference TRBV15 and TRBJ2-3, the full variable domain reads DAMVIQNPRYQVTQFGKPVTLSCSQTLNHNVMYWYQQKSSQAPKLLFHYYDKDFNNEADTPDNFQSRRPNTSFCFLDIRSPGLGDTAMYLCATSRDGGGQRTDTQYFGPGTRLTVL.